These T cell receptor beta chains were read from a single sample in a study of cytomegalovirus exposure and HLA in healthy donors. Method: immunoSEQ multiplex PCR; TCRdb's copy keeps in-frame clones and lacks some. Of 200,000 to 300,000 clones in the sample, roughly 91% were seen once. The sequenced sample was PBMCs. These receptors were obtained from a woman aged 25 to 39 in good health and CMV-seronegative. The CDR3 runs from the conserved cysteine through the conserved F or W. D genes are given only for firm matches. Some rows mark clone size as missing; the rest say once, few, many or name a class of expanded clone.

clone size: NA; J gene: TRBJ1-1; D gene: NA; V gene: TRBV15; CDR3 DNA: TGTGCCACCAGCAGAGAGGGGAGGGACACTGAAGCTTTCTTT; CDR3 protein: CATSREGRDTEAFF
clone size: NA; J gene: TRBJ2-7; D gene: NA; V gene: TRBV27; CDR3 DNA: TGTGCCAGCAGTTTAGATTTGACAGGCTACGAGCAGTACTTC; CDR3 protein: CASSLDLTGYEQYF
clone size: NA; J gene: TRBJ2-1; D gene: NA; V gene: TRBV27; CDR3 DNA: TGTGGGAGCAGTCCCCAGGTCACCTACAATGAGCAGTTCTTC; CDR3 protein: CGSSPQVTYNEQFF
clone size: NA; J gene: TRBJ1-1; D gene: NA; V gene: TRBV18; CDR3 DNA: TGTGCCAGCTCACCAAGGGGAGAGGACACTGAAGCTTTCTTT; CDR3 protein: CASSPRGEDTEAFF
clone size: NA; J gene: TRBJ2-7; D gene: NA; V gene: TRBV20-1; CDR3 DNA: TGCAGTGCTAGACCGTTGAGGGAGCAGTACTTC; CDR3 protein: CSARPLREQYF
clone size: NA; J gene: TRBJ2-7; D gene: TRBD1; V gene: TRBV7-6; CDR3 DNA: TGTGCCAGCAGCTTAGCCGGACAGGGCCTCTCCTACGAGCAGTACTTC; CDR3 protein: CASSLAGQGLSYEQYF
clone size: NA; J gene: TRBJ2-7; D gene: NA; V gene: TRBV27; CDR3 DNA: TGTGCCAGCAGTTCAAGGATATACGGCCCCGGCAGGGCCTACGAGCAGTACTTC; CDR3 protein: CASSSRIYGPGRAYEQYF
clone size: NA; J gene: TRBJ2-1; D gene: NA; V gene: TRBV4-1; CDR3 DNA: TGCGCCAGCAGCCAAGGGGGGCCGCAGTTCTTC; CDR3 protein: CASSQGGPQFF
clone size: NA; J gene: TRBJ2-2; D gene: NA; V gene: TRBV4-3; CDR3 DNA: TGCGCCAGCAGTTACTGGGGAACCGGGGAGCTGTTTTTT; CDR3 protein: CASSYWGTGELFF
clone size: NA; J gene: TRBJ2-7; D gene: NA; V gene: TRBV14; CDR3 DNA: TGTGCCAGCAGCCAAGATTGGGCAGGGTCCTACGAGCAGTACTTC; CDR3 protein: CASSQDWAGSYEQYF
clone size: few; J gene: TRBJ1-2; D gene: TRBD1; V gene: TRBV14; CDR3 DNA: TGTGCCAGCAGCCAAGACGCTGGACAGGGAGGGAGGAATGGCTACACCTTC; CDR3 protein: CASSQDAGQGGRNGYTF
clone size: NA; J gene: TRBJ2-7; D gene: TRBD2; V gene: TRBV14; CDR3 DNA: TGTGCCAGCAGCCAAGTTCCTAGCGGACGCTTCTACGAGCAGTACTTC; CDR3 protein: CASSQVPSGRFYEQYF
clone size: NA; J gene: TRBJ2-7; D gene: NA; V gene: TRBV4-3; CDR3 DNA: TGCGCCAGCAGCCAAGATCAGAACCCCTCCTACGAGCAGTACTTC; CDR3 protein: CASSQDQNPSYEQYF
clone size: NA; J gene: TRBJ2-3; D gene: TRBD2; V gene: TRBV5-8; CDR3 DNA: TGTGCCAGCAACATACGGACTAGCAGAGGCACAGATACGCAGTATTTT; CDR3 protein: CASNIRTSRGTDTQYF
clone size: NA; J gene: TRBJ2-5; D gene: NA; V gene: TRBV4-3; CDR3 DNA: TGCGCCAGCAGCCAAGGATCTCTTCGGTACTTC; CDR3 protein: CASSQGSLRYF
clone size: NA; J gene: TRBJ1-2; D gene: TRBD1; V gene: TRBV7-9; CDR3 DNA: TGTGCCAGCAGCTTAGACGAGGGGGCGAACTATGGCTACACCTTC; CDR3 protein: CASSLDEGANYGYTF
clone size: once; J gene: TRBJ1-5; D gene: NA; V gene: TRBV30; CDR3 DNA: TGTGCCTGGACCAGCGGGAGCAATCAGCCCCAGCATTTT; CDR3 protein: CAWTSGSNQPQHF
clone size: NA; J gene: TRBJ2-3; D gene: NA; V gene: TRBV27; CDR3 DNA: TGTGCCAGCAGTTCGAAACAGGGTGGTAGCACAGATACGCAGTATTTT; CDR3 protein: CASSSKQGGSTDTQYF
clone size: NA; J gene: TRBJ1-5; D gene: NA; V gene: TRBV6-5; CDR3 DNA: TGTGCCAGCAGTTACTCTCGGTCGTCAAGCAATCAGCCCCAGCATTTT; CDR3 protein: CASSYSRSSSNQPQHF
clone size: NA; J gene: TRBJ2-7; D gene: NA; V gene: TRBV5-6; CDR3 DNA: TGTGCCAGCAGCTTGAGCCCGACTAGGGGGAGCTCCTACGAGCAGTACTTC; CDR3 protein: CASSLSPTRGSSYEQYF
clone size: few; J gene: TRBJ2-7; D gene: NA; V gene: TRBV14; CDR3 DNA: TGTGCCAGCAGCCAAGGATTTACATCCTACGAGCAGTACTTC; CDR3 protein: CASSQGFTSYEQYF
clone size: NA; J gene: TRBJ1-2; D gene: TRBD1; V gene: TRBV11-3; CDR3 DNA: TGTGCCAGCAGCCGTCGGCAGGGGGACCCGTATGGCTACACCTTC; CDR3 protein: CASSRRQGDPYGYTF
clone size: NA; J gene: TRBJ2-7; D gene: TRBD1; V gene: TRBV27; CDR3 DNA: TGTGCCAGCCGTCCCGGGACAGGGGATTTCTACGAGCAGTACTTC; CDR3 protein: CASRPGTGDFYEQYF
clone size: NA; J gene: TRBJ2-7; D gene: NA; V gene: TRBV28; CDR3 DNA: TGTGCCAGCAGGGACGTCTACGAGCAGTACTTC; CDR3 protein: CASRDVYEQYF
clone size: NA; J gene: TRBJ2-1; D gene: TRBD2; V gene: TRBV29-1; CDR3 DNA: TGCAGCGTCTTGGTAGCGGGAGCCTACAATGAGCAGTTCTTC; CDR3 protein: CSVLVAGAYNEQFF
clone size: NA; J gene: TRBJ1-3; D gene: TRBD1; V gene: TRBV7-9; CDR3 DNA: TGTGCCAGCAGCTTAAGGGACAGGGCTGGAAACACCATATATTTT; CDR3 protein: CASSLRDRAGNTIYF
clone size: NA; J gene: TRBJ2-7; D gene: TRBD1; V gene: TRBV30; CDR3 DNA: TGTGCCTGGAGTGCCCGGGACAGGGGGTTTTCTAGAAGTTACGAGCAGTACTTC; CDR3 protein: CAWSARDRGFSRSYEQYF
clone size: NA; J gene: TRBJ2-7; D gene: TRBD2; V gene: TRBV4-3; CDR3 DNA: TGCGCCAGCAGCCCGGGACTAGCGGGATTCGGTTTCGAGCAGTACTTC; CDR3 protein: CASSPGLAGFGFEQYF
clone size: few; J gene: TRBJ2-6; D gene: NA; V gene: TRBV1; CDR3 DNA: TGCACCAGCAGCCAAGATAGTAGGAGATCTGGGGCCAACGTCCTGACTTTC; CDR3 protein: CTSSQDSRRSGANVLTF
clone size: NA; J gene: TRBJ2-1; D gene: NA; V gene: TRBV7-6; CDR3 DNA: TGTGCCAGCAGCTTGCCTACTAGTTCAGGGGAGCAGTTCTTC; CDR3 protein: CASSLPTSSGEQFF
clone size: once; J gene: TRBJ2-3; D gene: TRBD1; V gene: TRBV7-9; CDR3 DNA: TGTGCCAGCAGCCCCGGAGACAGGGGGAACACAGATACGCAGTATTTT; CDR3 protein: CASSPGDRGNTDTQYF
clone size: NA; J gene: TRBJ1-4; D gene: NA; V gene: TRBV5-4; CDR3 DNA: TGTGCCAGCAGCTTGGTGCCAGGGGACATTAATGAAAAACTGTTTTTT; CDR3 protein: CASSLVPGDINEKLFF
clone size: NA; J gene: TRBJ1-1; D gene: NA; V gene: TRBV6-4; CDR3 DNA: TGTGCCAGCAGCTCGACCGAGTTGAACACTGAAGCTTTCTTT; CDR3 protein: CASSSTELNTEAFF
clone size: NA; J gene: TRBJ2-5; D gene: NA; V gene: TRBV30; CDR3 DNA: TGTGCCTGGAGTGTACGTGTGGGGACCCAAGAGACCCAGTACTTC; CDR3 protein: CAWSVRVGTQETQYF
clone size: NA; J gene: TRBJ2-1; D gene: TRBD1; V gene: TRBV4-3; CDR3 DNA: TGCGCCAGCAGCCAAGGACAGGGGGCGAACAATGAGCAGTTCTTC; CDR3 protein: CASSQGQGANNEQFF
clone size: NA; J gene: TRBJ2-5; D gene: TRBD1; V gene: TRBV5-1; CDR3 DNA: TGCGCCAGCAGAGCCCGAAGGGGGCTCCAAGAGACCCAGTACTTC; CDR3 protein: CASRARRGLQETQYF
clone size: NA; J gene: TRBJ2-1; D gene: NA; V gene: TRBV6-6; CDR3 DNA: TGTGCCAGCCCTGGCAGGCCCCACAATGAGCAGTTCTTC; CDR3 protein: CASPGRPHNEQFF
clone size: NA; J gene: TRBJ2-1; D gene: TRBD2; V gene: TRBV2; CDR3 DNA: TGTGCCAGCAGTCAGAGGGGACTAGCGCCCTACAATGAGCAGTTCTTC; CDR3 protein: CASSQRGLAPYNEQFF
clone size: NA; J gene: TRBJ2-5; D gene: TRBD2; V gene: TRBV5-6; CDR3 DNA: TGTGCCAGCCGATTCGGGCTAGCGGGAGTGGGGGAGACCCAGTACTTC; CDR3 protein: CASRFGLAGVGETQYF
clone size: NA; J gene: TRBJ2-5; D gene: NA; V gene: TRBV6-1; CDR3 DNA: TGTGCCAGCAGTGATATAAGTGGTGGCCAAGAGACCCAGTACTTC; CDR3 protein: CASSDISGGQETQYF
clone size: once; J gene: TRBJ1-1; D gene: NA; V gene: TRBV27; CDR3 DNA: TGTGCCAGCAGTTTGGCCACAAACACTGAAGCTTTCTTT; CDR3 protein: CASSLATNTEAFF
clone size: NA; J gene: TRBJ2-3; D gene: NA; V gene: TRBV6-5; CDR3 DNA: TGTGCCAGCAGTTACCCCGGGGGCACAGATACGCAGTATTTT; CDR3 protein: CASSYPGGTDTQYF
clone size: NA; J gene: TRBJ2-5; D gene: NA; V gene: TRBV5-1; CDR3 DNA: TGCGCCAGCAGCTTGATACTGACGGAGGGGACCCAGTACTTC; CDR3 protein: CASSLILTEGTQYF
clone size: NA; J gene: TRBJ2-3; D gene: NA; V gene: TRBV4-3; CDR3 DNA: TGCGCCAGCAGCCAAGCGGGGATTAGCGGAGCCGACGACTTCACAGATACGCAGTATTTT; CDR3 protein: CASSQAGISGADDFTDTQYF
clone size: once; J gene: TRBJ2-3; D gene: TRBD2; V gene: TRBV28; CDR3 DNA: TGTGCCAGCAGTACCCCTAGCGGGATTCCGGAGTATTTT; CDR3 protein: CASSTPSGIPEYF
clone size: NA; J gene: TRBJ1-5; D gene: NA; V gene: TRBV10-3; CDR3 DNA: TGTGCCATCAGTGAGAGCAAGGGACAGCCCCAGCATTTT; CDR3 protein: CAISESKGQPQHF
clone size: NA; J gene: TRBJ2-7; D gene: TRBD2; V gene: TRBV7-2; CDR3 DNA: TGTGCCAGCAGCCTACTAGCGGGAGGGGCGGGATACGAGCAGTACTTC; CDR3 protein: CASSLLAGGAGYEQYF
clone size: NA; J gene: TRBJ2-7; D gene: TRBD1; V gene: TRBV11-2; CDR3 DNA: TGTGCCAGCAGCTCACAGGGGGGTATCTACGAGCAGTACTTC; CDR3 protein: CASSSQGGIYEQYF
clone size: NA; J gene: TRBJ2-5; D gene: NA; V gene: TRBV14; CDR3 DNA: TGTGCCAGCAGCCAAGACGTTGGGCCACAGACCCAGTACTTC; CDR3 protein: CASSQDVGPQTQYF
clone size: NA; J gene: TRBJ2-7; D gene: TRBD1; V gene: TRBV27; CDR3 DNA: TGTGCCAGCAGTTTTTCCGGGACAGGGGCCTACGAGCAGTACTTC; CDR3 protein: CASSFSGTGAYEQYF